Below are 29 T cell receptor beta chains sequenced from a single sample in a study of beta chain features in type 1 diabetes. Expressed TCRB transcripts were sequenced after all isolated RNA was converted to cDNA. Libraries were prepared by immunoSEQ multiplex PCR; TCRdb keeps only in-frame clonotypes and omits some of them. The sample carries about 160,000 clones, approximately 8.1% recorded once. The sequencing sample was made of central memory CD4+ T cells from blood. The receptors derive from a man younger than 30 in good health.

This clone occurred a few times. The V and J genes are TRBV7-2 and TRBJ2-7, with TRBD2 matching over 9 bases. Germline assignment: CDR1 SGHTA and CDR2 FQGNSA. J gave up 0 bases and V 6 bases, and 6 bases lay outside the gene matches. This CDR3 has 15 amino acids. The CDR3 nucleotides read TGTGCCAGCAGGCAAGGACTAGCGCACTCCTACGAGCAGTACTTC. Translation gives CASRQGLAHSYEQYF.

This clone was counted only a few times. The CDR3, as DNA: TGTGCCAGCAGCTTAGCAGCGAACAATGAGCAGTTCTTC. This encodes CASSLAANNEQFF. The gene calls are TRBV7-2 and TRBJ2-1, with D hard to call. This CDR3 contains 13 residues. Germline-derived CDR1 and CDR2 are SGHTA and FQGNSA. V dropped 0 bases and J dropped 5 bases, with 5 bases sitting between them.

This rearrangement joins TRBV5-1 to TRBJ2-2; D unresolved. The CDR3 is 15 amino acids. Trimming took 3 bases from V and 3 from J, leaving 12 bases between them. Germline V gene data show CDR1 as SGHRS and CDR2 as YFSETQ. The CDR3 here is CASSSRAQDTGELFF. The CDR3 region has the DNA TGCGCCAGCAGCTCACGTGCGCAGGACACCGGGGAGCTGTTTTTT.

This clone was seen a few times. CDR3 sequence reads: CASLVQGNSPLHF. The CDR3 bases are TGTGCCAGTCTAGTCCAGGGGAATTCACCCCTCCACTTT. This rearrangement joins TRBV2 to TRBJ1-6, with D maybe TRBD1 (6 bases). The CDR3 totals 13 residues. In germline, CDR1 is SNHLY, CDR2 FYNNEI. Trimming stripped 9 bases from V and 7 bases from J, with 13 bases between.

The chain combines TRBV30 with TRBJ2-7, with 8 bases that match TRBD2. Trimming at V came to 2 bases and at J to 2 bases, leaving 8 bases not matched to a gene. The CDR3 covers 15 residues. From germline, CDR1 is GTSNPN and CDR2 SVGIG (reference sequence). The CDR3: CAWSRWREAPYEQYF. The CDR3 bases are TGTGCCTGGAGTCGGTGGCGGGAGGCCCCCTACGAGCAGTACTTC.

This clone was seen only a few times. The chain has TRBV21-1 and TRBJ2-7; TRBD1 is the table's D call, not checked against the DNA. TRBV21-1 counts as a pseudogene. The CDR3 has 14 residues. The CDR3 is CASSKVGRVHEQYF. The CDR3 DNA reads as TGTGCCAGCAGCAAAGTAGGCAGGGTGCACGAGCAGTACTTC.

The chain combines TRBV7-9 with TRBJ1-2; D gene ambiguous. CDR3 size: 13 residues. In germline, CDR1 is SEHNR, CDR2 FQNEAQ (reference sequence). V gave up 2 bases and J gave up 5 bases, with 9 bases separating them. The DNA for the CDR3 is TGTGCCAGCAGCTTATATACCGAGTATGGCTACACCTTC. Amino acids: CASSLYTEYGYTF. Filled out from reference TRBV7-9 and TRBJ1-2, the complete variable domain reads DTGVSQNPRHKITKRGQNVTFRCDPISEHNRLYWYRQTLGQGPEFLTYFQNEAQLEKSRLLSDRFSAERPKGSFSTLEIQRTEQGDSAMYLCASSLYTEYGYTFGSGTRLTVV.

The gene calls are TRBV21-1 and TRBJ1-3. TRBV21-1 is deemed a pseudogene. The CDR3 consists of 16 residues. The CDR3 DNA is TGTGCCAGCAACCCCCCAGGAGGGGCAATTGGAAACACCATATATTTT. It translates to CASNPPGGAIGNTIYF.

This clone showed up just a few times. This chain links TRBV4-3 with TRBJ1-1; D ambiguous. From germline, CDR1 is LGHNA and CDR2 YSLEER. The CDR3 has 14 residues. Trimming stripped 0 bases from V and 1 base from J, with 6 bases between. The CDR3 nucleotides are TGCGCCAGCAGCCAAGATCTACCGAACACTGAAGCTTTCTTT. Its translation: CASSQDLPNTEAFF.

The V and J genes are TRBV28 and TRBJ1-2, with D unresolved. Per the germline V gene, CDR1 is MDHEN and CDR2 is SYDVKM. The CDR3 spans 12 residues. Trimming removed 1 base from V and 9 bases from J, with 9 bases in between. The CDR3 region is CASSLLSGSYTF. CDR3 in DNA: TGTGCCAGCAGTTTATTGTCCGGGAGCTACACCTTC.

The genes are TRBV10-3 and TRBJ2-1; tentative D call: TRBD2 (5 bases). The CDR3 length is 13 residues. V was shortened by 9 bases and J by 8 bases, with 17 bases between the two germline ends. CDR1 is ENHRY, CDR2 SYGVKD, per germline. CDR3 nucleotides: TGTGCCATGATCGGACGGCTCGGGGATGAGCAGTTCTTC. This codes for CAMIGRLGDEQFF.

The chain recombines TRBV28 with TRBJ2-5, with 11 bases aligning to TRBD2. CDR1 is MDHEN and CDR2 is SYDVKM in the germline V gene. V gave up 2 bases and J gave up 11 bases; unmatched junction bases: 13. CDR3 size: 16 residues. DNA for the CDR3: TGTGCCAGCAGTTTAGGCCAGACTAGCGGGATATGGGGGCAGTACTTC. It codes for CASSLGQTSGIWGQYF.

This clone was detected a few times. The V gene is TRBV7-2, the J gene TRBJ1-1; 12 bases are a match to TRBD1. The length of the CDR3 is 17 residues. Germline-derived CDR1 and CDR2 are SGHTA and FQGNSA. V lost 4 bases, J lost 7 bases, and 13 bases stayed unmatched. CDR3 nucleotides: TGTGCCAGCAGCTCGGGACAGGGGGCGTATTTTAGGGTTGAAGCTTTCTTT. This encodes CASSSGQGAYFRVEAFF.

This clone was seen a few times. The chain recombines TRBV30 with TRBJ2-5, with D possibly being TRBD1 (6 bases). Deletions cut 7 bases from V and 0 bases from J, with 18 bases between. Germline V CDR1 and CDR2: GTSNPN, SVGIG (reference sequence). CDR3 length: 15 residues. CDR3 coding DNA: TGTGCCTCAAATTCGGACAGTCGGTACCAAGAGACCCAGTACTTC. Translating it yields CASNSDSRYQETQYF.

Ten or more counts support this clone. This chain uses TRBV7-9 with TRBJ2-1; 14 bases align to TRBD2. Germline V lookup: CDR1 SEHNR, CDR2 FQNEAQ (reference sequence). The CDR3 length is 18 residues. J gave up 5 bases and V 2 bases, and 8 bases lay outside the gene matches. CDR3 DNA: TGTGCCAGCAGCTTACCGTCCCGACTAGCGGGAGGGAACAATGAGCAGTTCTTC. It is translated as CASSLPSRLAGGNNEQFF.

This clone was picked up a small number of times. The CDR3 protein is CASSQDASGEVGELFF. The CDR3 DNA reads TGCGCCAGCAGCCAAGATGCGTCGGGGGAGGTCGGGGAGCTGTTTTTT. The V call is TRBV4-3, the J call TRBJ2-2; a weak D match, TRBD2 (6 bases). The CDR3 sequence is 16 residues long. Trimming shortened V by 0 bases and J by 7 bases, and 15 bases separated the two germline ends. CDR1 LGHNA and CDR2 YSLEER come from the germline V gene.

This clone has more than one count but fewer than ten. V is TRBV4-2 and J is TRBJ2-5; TRBD2 matches at 11 bases. Germline V gene lookup returns CDR1 LGHNA and CDR2 YNFKEQ. CDR3 length: 16 amino acids. Unmatched junction bases numbered 4, after V lost 4 bases and J lost 0 bases. CDR3 amino acids: CASSLGLAGHQETQYF. DNA for the CDR3: TGTGCCAGCAGCCTTGGACTAGCGGGCCACCAAGAGACCCAGTACTTC.

The chain joins TRBV6-6 to TRBJ2-1; 9 bases are shared with TRBD1. The ends lost 7 bases at V and 11 bases at J; junction bases unmatched: 6. In germline, CDR1 is MNHNY, CDR2 SVGAGI (reference sequence). The CDR3 contains 12 residues. The CDR3 here is CASNKDRGQQFF. CDR3 nucleotides: TGTGCCAGCAATAAGGACAGGGGCCAGCAGTTCTTC.

In its sample, this clone was seen a few times. This chain connects TRBV11-3 to TRBJ2-3; D might be TRBD2 (5 bases). V dropped 4 bases and J dropped 6 bases, with 11 bases sitting between them. CDR3 size: 13 residues. Germline assignment: CDR1 SGHNT and CDR2 YENEEA. The CDR3 is CASSSTRMDTQYF. CDR3 coding DNA: TGTGCCAGCAGCTCCACTAGGATGGATACGCAGTATTTT. Variable domain in full (rest from reference TRBV11-3 and TRBJ2-3): EAGVVQSPRYKIIEKKQPVAFWCNPISGHNTLYWYLQNLGQGPELLIRYENEEAVDDSQLPKDRFSAERLKGVDSTLKIQPAELGDSAVYLCASSSTRMDTQYFGPGTRLTVL.

This clone was counted between two and nine times. The J gene is TRBJ2-3, the V gene TRBV6-1, with a weak D call TRBD2 (7 bases). Per germline, CDR1 MNHNS and CDR2 SASEGT. CDR3 length equals 14 residues. V gave up 6 bases and J gave up 5 bases, with 15 bases separating them. The CDR3 DNA sequence: TGTGCCAGCAGCCCAGGGGAGGGAAAAGATACGCAGTATTTT. Its translation is CASSPGEGKDTQYF.

This clone was found many times. The V gene is TRBV18, the J gene TRBJ1-2; 8 bases fit TRBD1. After removal of 3 bases from V and 0 bases from J, the junction contained 0 bases not matched to a gene. The germline V gene encodes CDR1 KGHSH and CDR2 LQKENI. There are 14 residues in the CDR3. CDR3 region: CASSPGQANYGYTF. The CDR3 bases are TGTGCCAGCTCACCGGGACAGGCTAACTATGGCTACACCTTC.

The genes are TRBV4-2 and TRBJ2-7, with 15 bases matching TRBD2. Germline CDR1 is LGHNA and CDR2 is YNFKEQ. V trimming: 4 bases; J trimming: 6 bases; junction bases outside the gene matches: 7. The CDR3 runs 16 residues. The CDR3 reads CASSRRTSGRAGEQYF. In DNA, the CDR3 is TGTGCCAGCAGCCGACGGACTAGCGGGAGGGCCGGCGAGCAGTACTTC.

V usage is TRBV18 and J usage is TRBJ1-2; possible D gene TRBD1, 5 bases. This CDR3 comprises 15 residues. Germline loops: CDR1 KGHSH, CDR2 LQKENI. V lost 3 bases, J lost 4 bases, and 15 bases lay in between. In DNA form, the CDR3 reads TGTGCCAGCTCACCCCTTGACAGCCAAATCTATGGCTACACCTTC. It specifies CASSPLDSQIYGYTF.

This clone was counted between two and nine times. V is TRBV13 and J is TRBJ2-5; TRBD1 agrees at 7 bases. In germline, CDR1 is PRHDT, CDR2 FYEKMQ (reference sequence). Trimming took 3 bases from V and 1 from J; bases not matched to a gene: 2. The CDR3 length is 14 residues. CDR3 in amino acids: CASSFGQAQETQYF. The CDR3 DNA is TGTGCCAGCAGCTTCGGACAGGCCCAAGAGACCCAGTACTTC.

The rearrangement links TRBV28 to TRBJ1-5; weak D call: TRBD1 (5 bases). Germline CDR1 is MDHEN and CDR2 is SYDVKM. The CDR3 length is 15 residues. Trimming shortened V by 6 bases and J by 0 bases, and 12 bases separated the two germline ends. The CDR3 coding sequence is TGTGCCAGCAGCCGCTGGGGGGGTAGCAATCAGCCCCAGCATTTT. Protein: CASSRWGGSNQPQHF. The full variable domain, its missing parts supplied by reference TRBV28 and TRBJ1-5, is DVKVTQSSRYLVKRTGEKVFLECVQDMDHENMFWYRQDPGLGLRLIYFSYDVKMKEKGDIPEGYSVSREKKERFSLILESASTNQTSMYLCASSRWGGSNQPQHFGDGTRLSIL.

This clone has a count of ten or more. The genes are TRBV14 and TRBJ2-7, with 9 positions matching TRBD2. This CDR3 spans 15 amino acids. Germline V lookup: CDR1 SGHDN, CDR2 FVKESK. With V trimmed by 3 bases and J by 7 bases, 10 bases remained unmatched. This chain's CDR3 is CASSQGLAGVWEQYF. As DNA, the CDR3 is TGTGCCAGCAGCCAGGGGTTAGCGGGAGTTTGGGAGCAGTACTTC.

This clone was seen more than once but under ten times. This chain connects TRBV4-2 to TRBJ2-3; 10 bases line up with TRBD2. The germline gives CDR1 LGHNA, CDR2 YNFKEQ. This CDR3 comprises 18 residues. Losses at the gene ends were 3 bases for V and 2 bases for J; bases not matched to a gene: 11. Here the CDR3 reads CASSHEPSLAGDTDTQYF. The CDR3 DNA reads as TGTGCCAGCAGCCATGAACCGTCCCTAGCGGGGGACACAGATACGCAGTATTTT.

This clone was observed many times. The chain links TRBV7-2 to TRBJ2-3, with 10 bases that match TRBD1. The V gene end was trimmed by 5 bases and the J gene end by 3 bases; junction bases not matched to a gene: 5. CDR3 length: 15 amino acids. Germline V CDR1 and CDR2: SGHTA, FQGNSA. CDR3 amino acids: CASSPDRGRTDTQYF. The CDR3 nucleotides are TGTGCCAGCAGCCCTGACAGGGGGCGGACAGATACGCAGTATTTT.

The table lists this clone with a few counts. V usage is TRBV5-4 and J usage is TRBJ1-3, with 8 bases fitting TRBD1. Germline-derived CDR1 and CDR2 are SGHNT and YYREEE (reference sequence). The CDR3 contains 16 residues. The ends lost 0 bases at V and 0 bases at J; junction bases unmatched: 2. CDR3 DNA sequence: TGTGCCAGCAGCTTGGGACAGGGGAGCTCTGGAAACACCATATATTTT. It codes for CASSLGQGSSGNTIYF.